This T cell receptor beta chain was sequenced in a study of shared clonotypes between healthy human individuals. Study-level information: Researchers drew samples from a couple of women and a few men aged 18 to 49. Study-level points and caveats: Generally, naive subsets came out with larger estimated richness than memory subsets. Rarefaction showed sorted-subset sequencing was incomplete despite large depth.

This table comes from immunoSEQ multiplex PCR, and its TCRdb copy is limited to in-frame clones, with some not included. This sample carries 2 million to 2.5 million clones, 90% to 95% of them seen once, and the ten largest clones take approximately 0.35%. A word on this clone: No antigen is known for it.

V dropped 0 bases and J dropped 5; count of bases not matched to a gene: 5. CDR3 length: 15 residues. In germline, CDR1 is SGHRS, CDR2 YFSETQ. The V and J genes are TRBV5-1 and TRBJ2-3; 8 bases align to TRBD2. The sequencing sample was made of naive CD4+ T cells from PBMCs. Subset meaning: CD45RA+ positively selected. The clonotype originates from a man younger than 35 in good health. Some clones in this sample may be carry-over from other donors' samples. CDR3 sequence reads: CASSLAGLVLDTQYF. The CDR3 DNA reads TGCGCCAGCAGCTTGGCGGGACTAGTCTTAGATACGCAGTATTTT.